This is a list of T cell receptor beta chains from one sample in a study of monozygotic twins with inflammatory bowel disease. After re-calling the 5' RACE reads, TCRdb lists one entry per CDR3 protein, DNA absent. The data include approximately 210,000 distinct CDR3 sequences; the top ten clones carry roughly 7.1%. The specimen sequenced was blood. These receptors originate from a human donor with ulcerative colitis or Crohn's disease, or a healthy co-twin of an affected twin (not recorded which). Both conserved end residues are part of each CDR3. Fields, in order: CDR3 protein, V gene, J gene.

CDR3aa: CASKPRQGAAYSNQPQHF; v_gene: TRBV6-1; j_gene: TRBJ1-5
CDR3aa: CASSLTGIVDAFF; v_gene: TRBV5-1; j_gene: TRBJ1-1
CDR3aa: CSPVTILGTEAFF; v_gene: TRBV29-1; j_gene: TRBJ1-1
CDR3aa: CASSSFELVDTEAFF; v_gene: TRBV5-5; j_gene: TRBJ1-1
CDR3aa: CASSEQPDTEAFF; v_gene: TRBV6-1; j_gene: TRBJ1-1
CDR3aa: CASSLKGVGQGSHEQFF; v_gene: TRBV7-2; j_gene: TRBJ2-1
CDR3aa: CASSIDSRNQPQHF; v_gene: TRBV5-1; j_gene: TRBJ1-5
CDR3aa: CASSSGGGTDTQYF; v_gene: TRBV7-8; j_gene: TRBJ2-3
CDR3aa: CASSRQNLYGYTF; v_gene: TRBV3-1; j_gene: TRBJ1-2
CDR3aa: CASSLEPGGGPSGNTIYF; v_gene: TRBV5-4; j_gene: TRBJ1-3
CDR3aa: CASSPYGARSEHF; v_gene: TRBV6-5; j_gene: TRBJ1-5
CDR3aa: CASSILGQGETQYF; v_gene: TRBV19; j_gene: TRBJ2-5
CDR3aa: CASSLVRVGEAFF; v_gene: TRBV7-2; j_gene: TRBJ1-1
CDR3aa: CASSDPPGTVTQAFF; v_gene: TRBV19; j_gene: TRBJ1-1
CDR3aa: CASSRLLAGATDTQYF; v_gene: TRBV7-8; j_gene: TRBJ2-3
CDR3aa: CASSQVSGELFF; v_gene: TRBV7-9; j_gene: TRBJ2-2
CDR3aa: CASSLTGLAGNNF; v_gene: TRBV5-1; j_gene: TRBJ2-7
CDR3aa: CASSRTANYGYTF; v_gene: TRBV5-1; j_gene: TRBJ1-2
CDR3aa: CASSLEGAGPQFF; v_gene: TRBV5-1; j_gene: TRBJ2-1
CDR3aa: CASSFDRDWGEGNQPQHF; v_gene: TRBV11-2; j_gene: TRBJ1-5
CDR3aa: CAWSVRGMTEAFF; v_gene: TRBV30; j_gene: TRBJ1-1
CDR3aa: CASSLRPGTDNSPLHF; v_gene: TRBV7-2; j_gene: TRBJ1-6